This T cell receptor (beta chain) is from a study of blood T cell repertoires in COVID-19. Residents of about two dozen US areas, aged roughly 18 to 89 years, made up the participants. Donors in Cohort 3 who had recovered were those with two negative PCRs, healthcare professional clearance, or resolution of their symptoms. Study processing details: Scientists estimated how many nucleated cells there were by amplifying reference gene primers. Assay used: immunoSEQ multiplex PCR; TCRdb lists only in-frame clones, some missing. V and J calls and clone size are as listed in that table; D and trimming were resolved from the DNA. The data hold around 300,000 clones, with 88% observed a single time. Sequencing was done on a sample of PBMCs or T cells enriched from blood (not recorded which). The sequence came from a woman aged 30 to 39 who had recovered from COVID-19.

CDR3 nucleotides: TGTGCCAGCTCACCACGTTCAGGGGCGAACACTGAAGCTTTCTTT. Translated: CASSPRSGANTEAFF. The V call is TRBV18, the J call TRBJ1-1; perhaps TRBD1 as D (6 bases). CDR1 and CDR2 (germline): KGHSH, LQKENI. The germline V and J ends were trimmed by 1 base and 1 base, with 10 bases remaining between them. The CDR3 runs 15 residues.